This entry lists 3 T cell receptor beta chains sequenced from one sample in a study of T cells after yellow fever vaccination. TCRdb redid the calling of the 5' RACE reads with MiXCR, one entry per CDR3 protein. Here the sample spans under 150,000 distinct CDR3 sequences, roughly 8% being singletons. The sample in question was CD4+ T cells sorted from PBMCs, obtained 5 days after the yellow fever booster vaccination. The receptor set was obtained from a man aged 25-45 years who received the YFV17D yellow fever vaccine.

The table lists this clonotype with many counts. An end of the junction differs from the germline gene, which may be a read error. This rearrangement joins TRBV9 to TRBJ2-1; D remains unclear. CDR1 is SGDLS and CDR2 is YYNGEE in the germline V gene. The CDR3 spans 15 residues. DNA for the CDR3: TGTGCCAGCAGCGTAGCCATGCCCGCCTATAATGAGCAGTTCTTC. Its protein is CASSVAMPAYNEQFF. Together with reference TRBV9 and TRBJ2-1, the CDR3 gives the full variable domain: DSGVTQTPKHLITATGQRVTLRCSPRSGDLSVYWYQQSLDQGLQFLIQYYNGEERAKGNILERFSAQQFPDLHSELNLSSLELGDSALYFCASSVAMPAYNEQFFGPGTRLTVL.

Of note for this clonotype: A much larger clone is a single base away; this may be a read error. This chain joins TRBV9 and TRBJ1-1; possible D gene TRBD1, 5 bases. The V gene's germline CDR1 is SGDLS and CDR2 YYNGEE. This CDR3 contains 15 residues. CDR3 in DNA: TGTGCCAGCAGCTTAGAGGGGCGCGTGAACACTCAAGCTTTCTTT. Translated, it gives CASSLEGRVNTQAFF.

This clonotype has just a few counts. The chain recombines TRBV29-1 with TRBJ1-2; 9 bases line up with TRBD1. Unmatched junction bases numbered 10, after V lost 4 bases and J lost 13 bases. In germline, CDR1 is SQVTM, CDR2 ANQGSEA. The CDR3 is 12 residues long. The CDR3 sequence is CSVVGTGKNGTF. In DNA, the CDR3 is TGCAGCGTTGTAGGGACAGGGAAGAATGGCACCTTC.